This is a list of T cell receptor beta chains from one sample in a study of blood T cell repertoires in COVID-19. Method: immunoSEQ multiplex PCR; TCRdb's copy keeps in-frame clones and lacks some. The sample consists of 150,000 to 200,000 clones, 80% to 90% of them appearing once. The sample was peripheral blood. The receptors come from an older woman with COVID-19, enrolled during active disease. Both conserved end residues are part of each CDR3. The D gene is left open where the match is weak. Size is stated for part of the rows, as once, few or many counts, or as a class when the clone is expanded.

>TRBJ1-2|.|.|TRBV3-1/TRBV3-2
CASSQEAGSNYGYTF
TGTGCCAGCAGCCAAGAGGCAGGATCTAACTATGGCTACACCTTC
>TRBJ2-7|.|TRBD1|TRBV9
CASSVFGQGYEQYF
TGTGCCAGCAGCGTTTTTGGACAGGGGTACGAGCAGTACTTC
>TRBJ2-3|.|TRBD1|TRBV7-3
CASSLQGAAPDTQYF
TGTGCCAGCAGCTTACAGGGGGCAGCCCCAGATACGCAGTATTTT
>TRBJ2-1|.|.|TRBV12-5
CASGSRTNGNEQFF
TGTGCTAGTGGTTCCCGGACAAACGGCAATGAGCAGTTCTTC
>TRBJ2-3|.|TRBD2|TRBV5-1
CASSPIGGVADTQYF
TGCGCCAGCAGCCCCATCGGGGGGGTTGCAGATACGCAGTATTTT
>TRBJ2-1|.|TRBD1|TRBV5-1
CASLRRTGDYNEQFF
TGCGCCAGCCTCCGGAGGACAGGCGACTACAATGAGCAGTTCTTC
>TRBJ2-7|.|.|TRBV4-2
CASSQVLGNSYEQYF
TGTGCCAGCAGCCAAGTTCTTGGCAACTCCTACGAGCAGTACTTC
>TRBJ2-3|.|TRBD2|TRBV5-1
CASSLTGGRSGTQYF
TGCGCCAGCAGCTTGACGGGAGGGCGGTCTGGTACGCAGTATTTT
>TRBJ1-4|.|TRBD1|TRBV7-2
CASSFGDRGLNEKLFF
TGTGCCAGCAGCTTTGGGGACAGGGGTCTTAATGAAAAACTGTTTTTT
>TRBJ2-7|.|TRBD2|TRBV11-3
CASSRTSGSYEQYF
TGTGCCAGCAGCAGGACTAGCGGGAGCTACGAGCAGTACTTC
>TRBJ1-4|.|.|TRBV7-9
CASSANTATNEKLFF
TGTGCCAGCAGCGCTAATACGGCAACTAATGAAAAACTGTTTTTT
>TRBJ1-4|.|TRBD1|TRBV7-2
CASSPRDRINEKLFF
TGTGCCAGCAGCCCTCGGGACAGAATAAATGAAAAACTGTTTTTT
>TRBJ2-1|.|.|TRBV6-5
CASSFTGIPSYNEQFF
TGTGCCAGCAGTTTCACCGGGATCCCTTCCTACAATGAGCAGTTCTTC
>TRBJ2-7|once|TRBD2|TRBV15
CATSRDLAGGSYEQYF
TGTGCCACCAGCAGAGATCTAGCGGGAGGATCCTACGAGCAGTACTTC
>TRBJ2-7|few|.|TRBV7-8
CASSLALGLPSYEQYF
TGTGCCAGCAGCTTAGCGCTGGGACTCCCTTCCTACGAGCAGTACTTC
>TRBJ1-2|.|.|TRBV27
CATSGLAGYTF
TGTGCCACCTCAGGGTTGGCTGGCTACACCTTC
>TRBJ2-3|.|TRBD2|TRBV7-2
CASSLASGSLDTQYF
TGTGCCAGCAGCTTAGCTAGCGGGAGTCTAGATACGCAGTATTTT